The clone carrying this T cell receptor (beta chain) was seen a handful of times. This may arise from a read error, as a much more abundant clone is one base away. This entry comes from a study of T cells in Graves' hyperthyroidism and ophthalmopathy. Isolation of PBMCs was performed on about 9.9 ml fresh peripheral blood. Amplified TCR beta CDR3 regions came from RNA transcripts. The TCR CDR3 was amplified in a first-round RT-PCR using the HTBI primer set. TCRdb independently ran MiXCR on the multiplex PCR reads; one entry per CDR3 protein. Found here are a few hundred thousand distinct CDR3 sequences, approximately 14% of them singletons; the top ten hold under 8%. Per germline, CDR1 LGHDT and CDR2 YNNKEL (reference sequence). Trimming took 0 bases from V and 7 from J, leaving 12 bases between them. This CDR3 region has 15 residues.

Sequenced sample: blood. The chain combines TRBV3-1 with TRBJ1-4; the D is unclear. The source of this sequence is a woman in her twenties or thirties with Graves' hyperthyroidism. For the CDR3, the DNA is TGTGCCAGCAGCCAAGATCGGGTTGCTAGTGAAAAACTGTTTTTT. Translated, it gives CASSQDRVASEKLFF.